This TCR beta chain was profiled in a study of shared clonotypes between healthy human individuals. This CDR3 spans 16 amino acids. Germline V gene lookup returns CDR1 WNHNN and CDR2 SYGVQD (reference sequence). The junction had 7 bases not matched to a gene; V was cut back by 4 bases and J by 5 bases. Original analysis: Sequence data from immunoSEQ were junction-only and lacked quality scores; consequently, filtering differed. The assay was immunoSEQ multiplex PCR, and TCRdb's table has in-frame clones only and misses some. Clonal size and the V and J genes are those of that table, whereas D and trimming came from the DNA. The sample yields 2 million to 2.5 million clones, just over 90% seen once.

Sequencing was done on a sample of naive CD4+ T cells from PBMCs. The subset denotes: CD45RA+ positively selected. V gene TRBV10-1 combines with J gene TRBJ2-1, with TRBD2 matching 11 bases. The clonotype comes from a man younger than 35 in good health. Some clones in this sample may be carry-over from other donors' samples. The CDR3 nucleotides read TGCGCCAGCAGTGCTAGCACTAGCGGGAGCCACAATGAGCAGTTCTTC. Translation: CASSASTSGSHNEQFF.